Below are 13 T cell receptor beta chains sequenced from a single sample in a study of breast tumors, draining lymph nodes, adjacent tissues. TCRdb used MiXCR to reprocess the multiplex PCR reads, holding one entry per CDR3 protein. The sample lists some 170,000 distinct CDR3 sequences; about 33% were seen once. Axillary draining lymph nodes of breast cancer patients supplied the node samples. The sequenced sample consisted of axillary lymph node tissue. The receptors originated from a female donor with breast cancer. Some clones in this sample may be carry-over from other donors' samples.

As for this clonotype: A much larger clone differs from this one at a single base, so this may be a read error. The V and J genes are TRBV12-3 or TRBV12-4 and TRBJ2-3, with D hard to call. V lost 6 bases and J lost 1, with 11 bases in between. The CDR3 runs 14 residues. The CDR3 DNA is TGTGCCAGCAGCCACCCGGGTGGCACAGATACGCAGTATTTT. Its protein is CASSHPGGTDTQYF.

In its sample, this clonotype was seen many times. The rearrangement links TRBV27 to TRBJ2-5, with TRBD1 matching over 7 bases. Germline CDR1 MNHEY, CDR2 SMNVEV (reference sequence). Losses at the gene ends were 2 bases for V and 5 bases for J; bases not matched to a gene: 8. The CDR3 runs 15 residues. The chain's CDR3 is CASSLLGQFLETQYF. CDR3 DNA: TGTGCCAGCAGTTTACTGGGACAGTTTTTGGAGACCCAGTACTTC.

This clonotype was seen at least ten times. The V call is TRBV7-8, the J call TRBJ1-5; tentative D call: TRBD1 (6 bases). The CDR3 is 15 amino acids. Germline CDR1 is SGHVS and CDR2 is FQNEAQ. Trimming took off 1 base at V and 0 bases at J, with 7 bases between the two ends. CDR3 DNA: TGTGCCAGCAGCTTAGAAGGGGGTAGCAATCAGCCCCAGCATTTT. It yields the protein CASSLEGGSNQPQHF.

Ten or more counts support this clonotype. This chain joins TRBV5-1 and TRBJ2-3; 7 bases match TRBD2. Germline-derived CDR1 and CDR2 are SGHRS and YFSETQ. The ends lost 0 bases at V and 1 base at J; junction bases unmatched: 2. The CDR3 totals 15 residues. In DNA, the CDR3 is TGCGCCAGCAGCTTGGCCCTAGCGGGCACAGATACGCAGTATTTT. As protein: CASSLALAGTDTQYF.

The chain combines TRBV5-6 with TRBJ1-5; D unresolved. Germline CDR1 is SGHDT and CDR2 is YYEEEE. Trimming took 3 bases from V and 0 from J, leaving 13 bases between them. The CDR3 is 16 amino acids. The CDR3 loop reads CASSSSTGYSNQPQHF. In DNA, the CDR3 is TGTGCCAGCAGCTCGTCGACGGGGTATAGCAATCAGCCCCAGCATTTT.

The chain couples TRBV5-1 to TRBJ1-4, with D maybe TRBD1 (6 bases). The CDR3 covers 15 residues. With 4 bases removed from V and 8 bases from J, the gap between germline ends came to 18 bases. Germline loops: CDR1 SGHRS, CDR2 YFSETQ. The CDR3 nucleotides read TGCGCCAGCAGCATGGACGGGGGGCAGGGCGAAAAACTGTTTTTT. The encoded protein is CASSMDGGQGEKLFF. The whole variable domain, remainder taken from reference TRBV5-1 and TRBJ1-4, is KAGVTQTPRYLIKTRGQQVTLSCSPISGHRSVSWYQQTPGQGLQFLFEYFSETQRNKGNFPGRFSGRQFSNSRSEMNVSTLELGDSALYLCASSMDGGQGEKLFFGSGTQLSVL.

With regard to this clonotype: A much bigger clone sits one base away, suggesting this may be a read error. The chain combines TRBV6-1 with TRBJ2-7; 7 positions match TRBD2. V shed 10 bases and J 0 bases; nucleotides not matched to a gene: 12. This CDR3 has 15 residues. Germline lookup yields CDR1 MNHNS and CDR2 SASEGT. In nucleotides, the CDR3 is TGTGCCACCTGCTGGGGGGGAATAAGCTCCTACGAGCAGTACTTC. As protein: CATCWGGISSYEQYF.

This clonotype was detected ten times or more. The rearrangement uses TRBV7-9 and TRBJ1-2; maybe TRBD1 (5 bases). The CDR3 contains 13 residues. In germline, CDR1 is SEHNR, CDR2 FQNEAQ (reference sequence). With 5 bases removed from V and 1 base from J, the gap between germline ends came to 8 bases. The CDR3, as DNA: TGTGCCAGCAGCCTAGGGGTTAACTATGGCTACACCTTC. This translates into CASSLGVNYGYTF.

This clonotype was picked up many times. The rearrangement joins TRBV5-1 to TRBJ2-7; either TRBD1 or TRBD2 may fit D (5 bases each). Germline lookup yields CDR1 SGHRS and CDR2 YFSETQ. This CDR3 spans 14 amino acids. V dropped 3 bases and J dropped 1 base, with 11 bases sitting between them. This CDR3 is CASSSTGPSYEQYF. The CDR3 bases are TGCGCCAGCAGCTCGACGGGACCGTCCTACGAGCAGTACTTC.

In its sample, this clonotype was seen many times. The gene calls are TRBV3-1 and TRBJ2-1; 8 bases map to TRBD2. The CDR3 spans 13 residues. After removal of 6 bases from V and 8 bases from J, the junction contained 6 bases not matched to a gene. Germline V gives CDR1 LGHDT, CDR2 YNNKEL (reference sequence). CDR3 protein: CASRSGRGYEQFF. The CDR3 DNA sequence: TGTGCCAGCAGAAGCGGGAGAGGGTATGAGCAGTTCTTC.

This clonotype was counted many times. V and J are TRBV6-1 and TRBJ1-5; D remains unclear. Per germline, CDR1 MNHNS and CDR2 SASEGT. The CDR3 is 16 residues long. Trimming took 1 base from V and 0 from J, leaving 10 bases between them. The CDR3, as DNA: TGTGCCAGCAGTGAAGGGGCAGTTTATAGCAATCAGCCCCAGCATTTT. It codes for CASSEGAVYSNQPQHF.

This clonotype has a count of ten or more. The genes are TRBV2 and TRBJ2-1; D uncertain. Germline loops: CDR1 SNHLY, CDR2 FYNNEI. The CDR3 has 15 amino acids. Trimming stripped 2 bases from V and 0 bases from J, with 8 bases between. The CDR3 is CASSERVSSYNEQFF. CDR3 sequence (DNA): TGTGCCAGCAGTGAACGGGTGAGCTCCTACAATGAGCAGTTCTTC.

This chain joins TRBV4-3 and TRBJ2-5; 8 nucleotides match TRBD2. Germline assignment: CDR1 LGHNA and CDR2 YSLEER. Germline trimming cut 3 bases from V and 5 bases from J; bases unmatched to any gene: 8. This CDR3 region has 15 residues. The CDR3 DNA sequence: TGCGCCAGCAGCCAGGACCTAGCGGGTGGTGAGACCCAGTACTTC. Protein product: CASSQDLAGGETQYF.